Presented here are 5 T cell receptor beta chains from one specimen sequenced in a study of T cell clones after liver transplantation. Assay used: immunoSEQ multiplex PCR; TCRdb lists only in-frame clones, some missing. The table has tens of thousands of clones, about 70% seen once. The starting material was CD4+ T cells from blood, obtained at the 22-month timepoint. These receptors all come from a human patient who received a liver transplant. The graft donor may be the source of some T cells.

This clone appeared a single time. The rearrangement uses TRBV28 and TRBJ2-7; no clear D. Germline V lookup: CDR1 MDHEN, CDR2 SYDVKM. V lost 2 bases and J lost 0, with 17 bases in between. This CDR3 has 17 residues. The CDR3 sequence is CASSLPPSLSPSYEQYF. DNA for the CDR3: TGTGCCAGCAGTTTACCCCCTTCCCTCTCCCCCTCCTACGAGCAGTACTTC.

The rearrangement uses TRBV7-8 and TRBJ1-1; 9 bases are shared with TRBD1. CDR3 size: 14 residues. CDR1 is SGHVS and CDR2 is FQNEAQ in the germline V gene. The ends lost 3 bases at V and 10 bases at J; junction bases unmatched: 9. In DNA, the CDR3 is TGTGCCAGCAGCTTTGAACAGGGGGCTTCGGGAGCTTTCTTT. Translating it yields CASSFEQGASGAFF.

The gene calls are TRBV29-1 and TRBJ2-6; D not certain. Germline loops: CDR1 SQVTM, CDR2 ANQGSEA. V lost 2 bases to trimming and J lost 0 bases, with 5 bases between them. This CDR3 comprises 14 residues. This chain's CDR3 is CSVESLSGANVLTF. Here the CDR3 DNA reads TGCAGCGTTGAAAGTCTCTCTGGGGCCAACGTCCTGACTTTC.

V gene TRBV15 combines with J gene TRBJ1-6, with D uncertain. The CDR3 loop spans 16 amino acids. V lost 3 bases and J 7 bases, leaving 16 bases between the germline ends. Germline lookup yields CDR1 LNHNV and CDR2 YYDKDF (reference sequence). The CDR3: CATSSRDLLSNSPLHF. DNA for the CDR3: TGTGCCACCAGCAGTCGAGACCTTCTCTCGAATTCACCCCTCCACTTT.

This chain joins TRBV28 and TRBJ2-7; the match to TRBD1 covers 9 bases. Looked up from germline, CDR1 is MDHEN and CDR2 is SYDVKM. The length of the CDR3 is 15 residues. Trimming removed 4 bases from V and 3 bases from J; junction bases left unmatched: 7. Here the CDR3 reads CASSSSGTGFYEQYF. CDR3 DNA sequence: TGTGCCAGCAGTTCGTCCGGGACAGGGTTCTACGAGCAGTACTTC.